The 18 T cell receptor beta chains presented below share a single source sample, sequenced in a study of cytomegalovirus exposure and HLA in healthy donors. PCR primers comprised 60 Vbeta and 13 Jbeta primers. Profiling relied on immunoSEQ multiplex PCR, and the TCRdb table lists in-frame clones only, not all of them. The table records some 100,000 clones, 77% of them present only once. Sequencing was carried out using PBMCs. These receptor sequences come from a man aged 35 to 55 in good health and CMV-seropositive.

The gene calls are TRBV7-2 and TRBJ2-6; the match to TRBD1 covers 7 bases. Germline V CDR1 and CDR2: SGHTA, FQGNSA. This CDR3 has 14 amino acids. The J segment lost 0 bases and the V segment lost 7 bases, leaving 0 bases of the junction unmatched. The CDR3 spells CASNRGSGANVLTF. In DNA form, the CDR3 reads TGTGCCAGCAACAGGGGCTCTGGGGCCAACGTCCTGACTTTC.

V usage is TRBV6-1 and J usage is TRBJ1-4, with D maybe TRBD1 (6 bases). Germline CDR1 MNHNS, CDR2 SASEGT. V was pared by 8 bases and J by 7 bases, with 20 bases between. There are 15 residues in the CDR3. The CDR3 sequence: CASRGGAGAREKLFF. The DNA for the CDR3 is TGTGCCAGCCGGGGGGGAGCGGGGGCTCGTGAAAAACTGTTTTTT.

The table lists this clone with a few counts. The chain links TRBV25-1 to TRBJ1-6; tentative D call: TRBD1 (5 bases). This CDR3 contains 15 residues. Germline CDR1 MGHDK, CDR2 SYGVNS. The ends were cut back, 4 bases at V and 0 bases at J, with 7 bases in the middle. CDR3 protein: CASSGGGSYNSPLHF. CDR3 nucleotides: TGTGCCAGCAGTGGGGGGGGCTCCTATAATTCACCCCTCCACTTT.

This clone was seen a few times. J is TRBJ1-2 and V is TRBV5-4; D not certain. The V and J ends lost 2 bases and 1 base respectively, with 9 bases between them. CDR3 length equals 14 residues. Per germline, CDR1 SGHNT and CDR2 YYREEE (reference sequence). CDR3 DNA: TGTGCCAGCAGCTTTGAAGCCCATAACTATGGCTACACCTTC. Its protein is CASSFEAHNYGYTF.

This chain connects TRBV9 to TRBJ2-5, with D possibly TRBD2 on 6 matching bases. Trimming left V 4 bases short and J 2 bases short, with 18 bases between. This CDR3 is 16 amino acids long. The germline CDR1 and CDR2 sequences are SGDLS and YYNGEE. The CDR3 protein is CASSSGLRPTQETQYF. Written as DNA, the CDR3 is TGTGCCAGCAGCTCCGGACTAAGACCAACTCAAGAGACCCAGTACTTC.

J is TRBJ2-1 and V is TRBV7-2; possible D gene TRBD2, 7 bases. V dropped 1 base and J dropped 6 bases, with 13 bases sitting between them. Germline values: CDR1 SGHTA, CDR2 FQGNSA. The CDR3 loop spans 15 amino acids. In DNA form, the CDR3 reads TGTGCCAGCAGCTTAGATAGGGGGGGGAGCAATGAGCAGTTCTTC. Amino acid sequence: CASSLDRGGSNEQFF.

The CDR3 loop reads CASSPSGTGVRNQPQHF. DNA for the CDR3: TGTGCCAGCAGCCCGTCCGGGACAGGCGTTAGGAATCAGCCCCAGCATTTT. This chain joins TRBV28 and TRBJ1-5, with 8 bases aligning to TRBD1. Trimming took 6 bases from V and 4 from J; bases not matched to a gene: 14. Per germline, CDR1 MDHEN and CDR2 SYDVKM. CDR3 length: 17 residues.

The V call is TRBV28, the J call TRBJ2-3; possible D gene TRBD2, 7 bases. V shed 4 bases and J shed 3 bases, with 26 bases lying between them. This CDR3 has 19 amino acids. Germline assignment: CDR1 MDHEN and CDR2 SYDVKM. CDR3 loop: CASSWDARRGRRRTDTQYF. Written as DNA, the CDR3 is TGTGCCAGCAGTTGGGATGCGAGGCGGGGGCGCCGTCGGACAGATACGCAGTATTTT.

The chain joins TRBV28 to TRBJ2-7; 11 bases align to TRBD1. V was pared by 3 bases and J by 2 bases, with 6 bases of the junction left unmatched. Looked up from germline, CDR1 is MDHEN and CDR2 is SYDVKM. This CDR3 has 16 residues. The CDR3 DNA sequence: TGTGCCAGCAGTTTCTCAGGACAGGGGGCCCCCTACGAGCAGTACTTC. Protein product: CASSFSGQGAPYEQYF.

This clone was seen only a few times. This chain links TRBV6-4 with TRBJ2-3; possible D gene TRBD2, 6 bases. Trimming stripped 0 bases from V and 5 bases from J, with 12 bases between. CDR1 and CDR2 from the germline V gene are MRHNA and SNTAGT. The CDR3 extends over 15 amino acids. DNA of the CDR3: TGTGCCAGCAGTGACTCGATACTAGCCATAGATACGCAGTATTTT. It translates to CASSDSILAIDTQYF.

In DNA, the CDR3 is TGTGCCAGTAGAAAACCGGACAGGGCGGTTTTGGGCTACACCTTC. It codes for CASRKPDRAVLGYTF. V and J are TRBV19 and TRBJ1-2, with 8 nucleotides matching TRBD1. The length of the CDR3 is 15 residues. V shed 6 bases, J shed 8 bases, and the junction held 14 bases outside the gene matches. The germline V gene has CDR1 LNHDA and CDR2 SQIVND (reference sequence).

The chain links TRBV11-2 to TRBJ2-3, with 10 bases matching TRBD2. Germline V gives CDR1 SGHAT, CDR2 FQNNGV. This CDR3 has 16 amino acids. V lost 2 bases, J lost 6 bases, and 8 bases stayed unmatched. The CDR3 region is CASSLLSGGAGDTQYF. Here the CDR3 DNA reads TGTGCCAGCAGCTTATTAAGCGGGGGGGCGGGGGATACGCAGTATTTT.

The chain recombines TRBV2 with TRBJ2-1; 7 bases fit TRBD1. Germline CDR1 reads SNHLY; CDR2 reads FYNNEI. Trimming cost V 6 bases and J 2 bases; bases outside gene matches: 7. The CDR3 runs 15 residues. The CDR3 bases are TGTGCCAGCAGGGGAGTGGGGACAGCCTACAATGAGCAGTTCTTC. Protein: CASRGVGTAYNEQFF. Together with reference TRBV2 and TRBJ2-1, the CDR3 gives the full variable domain: EPEVTQTPSHQVTQMGQEVILRCVPISNHLYFYWYRQILGQKVEFLVSFYNNEISEKSEIFDDQFSVERPDGSNFTLKIRSTKLEDSAMYFCASRGVGTAYNEQFFGPGTRLTVL.

The rearrangement links TRBV11-2 to TRBJ1-1; the match to TRBD1 covers 9 bases. J lost 5 bases, V lost 1 base, and 5 bases had no gene match. There are 15 residues in the CDR3. Germline V gene data show CDR1 as SGHAT and CDR2 as FQNNGV. In DNA form, the CDR3 reads TGTGCCAGCAGCTTAGGGACAGGGGCGTTGACTGAAGCTTTCTTT. Residues: CASSLGTGALTEAFF.

This clone showed up just once. The chain has TRBV28 and TRBJ2-7; tentatively, D is TRBD1 (5 bases). This CDR3 has 14 amino acids. V shed 2 bases and J shed 0 bases, with 8 bases lying between them. Germline V gene lookup returns CDR1 MDHEN and CDR2 SYDVKM. The CDR3: CASSLNQGSYEQYF. In DNA form, the CDR3 reads TGTGCCAGCAGTTTAAACCAGGGCTCCTACGAGCAGTACTTC.

The V gene is TRBV5-1, the J gene TRBJ1-1; D remains ambiguous. The CDR3 is 13 amino acids. Germline CDR1 reads SGHRS; CDR2 reads YFSETQ. V lost 1 base and J 1 base, leaving 5 bases between the germline ends. CDR3 sequence: CASSLIENTEAFF. The CDR3 DNA sequence: TGCGCCAGCAGCTTGATAGAGAACACTGAAGCTTTCTTT.

The V and J genes are TRBV6-5 and TRBJ2-7; tentative D call: TRBD1 (6 bases). V lost 0 bases to trimming and J lost 1 base, with 10 bases between them. The germline V gene encodes CDR1 MNHEY and CDR2 SVGAGI. The CDR3 consists of 15 residues. The CDR3 region is CASSYSVQGSYEQYF. The DNA of the CDR3 is TGTGCCAGCAGTTACTCTGTACAGGGTTCCTACGAGCAGTACTTC.

This clone has a handful of counts. This chain joins TRBV19 and TRBJ2-2; the match to TRBD1 covers 8 bases. Germline assignment: CDR1 LNHDA and CDR2 SQIVND (reference sequence). Trimming took 7 bases from V and 3 from J; bases not matched to a gene: 4. This CDR3 spans 14 amino acids. CDR3 nucleotide sequence: TGTGCCAGTACAGGGGGCTTGGACACCGGGGAGCTGTTTTTT. This codes for CASTGGLDTGELFF.